The next 9 T cell receptor beta chains were all read from a single sample in a study of OX40 agonist ivuxolimab in advanced cancers. Here immunoSEQ multiplex PCR was the method, and the copy in TCRdb shows in-frame clones only, minus some. This repertoire shows around 40,000 clones, 80% to 90% found once; its top ten account for about 2%. Material: CD4+ or CD8+ T cells sorted from blood, obtained in a trial of the OX40 agonist ivuxolimab. These receptors all stem from an adult with an advanced solid tumor such as melanoma, head and neck, liver or kidney cancer.

The V gene is TRBV2, the J gene TRBJ2-3; 8 bases are a match to TRBD2. CDR3 length: 14 residues. Per the germline V gene, CDR1 is SNHLY and CDR2 is FYNNEI. The junction had 9 bases not matched to a gene; V was cut back by 7 bases and J by 6 bases. The CDR3 nucleotides read TGTGCCAGCATGGAGCGGGGGCCCTCGGATACGCAGTATTTT. It specifies CASMERGPSDTQYF.

The chain employs TRBV6-6 and TRBJ1-2; D not resolved. This CDR3 region has 14 residues. Germline V gives CDR1 MNHNY, CDR2 SVGAGI (reference sequence). V dropped 6 bases and J dropped 5 bases, with 16 bases sitting between them. CDR3 sequence (DNA): TGTGCCAGCAGGCCTGACGGTGTATGGTATGGCTACACCTTC. Its protein is CASRPDGVWYGYTF.

This chain joins TRBV6-5 and TRBJ1-1; 7 bases line up with TRBD1. Germline V gene data show CDR1 as MNHEY and CDR2 as SVGAGI. V gave up 7 bases and J gave up 5 bases; unmatched junction bases: 10. The CDR3 totals 14 residues. The CDR3 DNA follows: TGTGCCAGCACCCCGGGGAGGGGGCGAACTGAAGCTTTCTTT. Its protein product is CASTPGRGRTEAFF.

The chain joins TRBV19 to TRBJ1-5; D remains unclear. V gave up 7 bases and J gave up 2 bases, with 9 bases separating them. The germline CDR1 and CDR2 sequences are LNHDA and SQIVND (reference sequence). This CDR3 has 13 amino acids. The CDR3 sequence is CASTLTGNQPQHF. As DNA, the CDR3 is TGTGCCAGTACCCTCACAGGCAATCAGCCCCAGCATTTT.

CDR3 in amino acids: CASSLTSRETDTQYF. DNA of the CDR3: TGTGCCAGCAGCCTGACTAGCCGCGAGACAGATACGCAGTATTTT. This rearrangement joins TRBV7-9 to TRBJ2-3; TRBD2 agrees at 7 bases. This CDR3 has 15 amino acids. CDR1 is SEHNR and CDR2 is FQNEAQ in the germline V gene (reference sequence). V shed 5 bases, J shed 3 bases, and the junction held 8 bases outside the gene matches.

V gene TRBV27 combines with J gene TRBJ2-2, with D tentatively TRBD2 (7 bases). Germline V CDR1 and CDR2: MNHEY, SMNVEV (reference sequence). Trimming left V 1 base short and J 3 bases short, with 9 bases between. The CDR3 has 15 residues. DNA for the CDR3: TGTGCCAGCAGTTTATGGGGGGGCGACACCGGGGAGCTGTTTTTT. Amino acids: CASSLWGGDTGELFF.

The J gene is TRBJ2-1, the V gene TRBV7-3, with D unclear. Trimming shortened V by 0 bases and J by 1 base, and 7 bases separated the two germline ends. This CDR3 comprises 15 residues. Germline CDR1 is SGHTA and CDR2 is FQGTGA. In nucleotides, the CDR3 is TGTGCCAGCAGCTTAACAGGAAGTTCCTACAATGAGCAGTTCTTC. This encodes CASSLTGSSYNEQFF.

The rearrangement links TRBV18 to TRBJ1-4, with a tentative D call TRBD1 (5 bases). V was pared by 4 bases and J by 4 bases, with 10 bases between. Germline V gene sequence: CDR1 KGHSH, CDR2 LQKENI. This CDR3 has 14 amino acids. The CDR3 loop is CASSQGRGNEKLFF. The CDR3, as DNA: TGTGCCAGCTCACAAGGGAGGGGTAATGAAAAACTGTTTTTT.

The chain has TRBV11-2 and TRBJ2-5; TRBD1 matches at 7 bases. With V trimmed by 4 bases and J by 3 bases, 8 bases remained unmatched. This CDR3 is 15 amino acids long. From germline, CDR1 is SGHAT and CDR2 FQNNGV. The CDR3 is CASSSYRGPEETQYF. The DNA of the CDR3 is TGTGCCAGCAGCTCCTACAGGGGCCCCGAAGAGACCCAGTACTTC. Drawing the rest from reference TRBV11-2 and TRBJ2-5, the complete variable domain is EAGVAQSPRYKIIEKRQSVAFWCNPISGHATLYWYQQILGQGPKLLIQFQNNGVVDDSQLPKDRFSAERLKGVDSTLKIQPAKLEDSAVYLCASSSYRGPEETQYFGPGTRLLVL.